Here is one TCR beta chain with its context. Its antigen is unidentified. Clones were read by immunoSEQ multiplex PCR, and TCRdb kept only the in-frame ones, dropping some. Of 30,000 to 40,000 clones listed, about nine tenths are singletons. The source of the sample is a study of T cells in localized non-small cell lung cancer. Study-wide points: In adjacent lung appeared a median about 57 of the top 100 tumor clones. Measurement of T cell clonality placed uninvolved adjacent lung highest, above the level in tumor. Sequencing covered just one tumor region, so heterogeneity cannot be ruled out.

The CDR3 extends over 12 amino acids. Trimming pared 7 bases from V and 5 bases from J, leaving 10 bases between. The germline V gene has CDR1 MNHNY and CDR2 SVGAGI (reference sequence). The genes are TRBV6-6 and TRBJ2-3; no clear D. This material consisted of peripheral blood, taken before any cancer treatment. This sequence was found in a woman aged 35-75 years with stage I lung adenocarcinoma. The CDR3 DNA reads TGTGCCAGCAAAAGGGTGGAAGATACGCAGTATTTT. Its translation: CASKRVEDTQYF.